This is a list of T cell receptor beta chains from one sample in a study of cytomegalovirus exposure and HLA in healthy donors. This table comes from immunoSEQ multiplex PCR, and its TCRdb copy is limited to in-frame clones, with some not included. This table holds roughly 100,000 clones, approximately 76% found once. Sequences were obtained from PBMCs. The receptors originated from a young man in good health and CMV-seropositive. CDR3s include the opening cysteine and the closing phenylalanine or tryptophan. The D gene is left open where the match is weak. Clone sizes are given selectively: once, few, many, or a class where the clone is expanded.

size: .; J: TRBJ2-2; V: TRBV7-2; D: TRBD1; CDR3: CASSLAGGYTGELFF; DNA: TGTGCCAGCAGCTTAGCAGGGGGCTACACCGGGGAGCTGTTTTTT
size: .; J: TRBJ1-1; V: TRBV5-8; D: .; CDR3: CASSLSGGGNTEAFF; DNA: TGTGCCAGCAGCTTGTCCGGGGGGGGGAACACTGAAGCTTTCTTT
size: .; J: TRBJ1-1; V: TRBV2; D: .; CDR3: CASSRYTEAFF; DNA: TGTGCCAGCAGCCGGTACACTGAAGCTTTCTTT
size: few; J: TRBJ2-2; V: TRBV7-9; D: .; CDR3: CASSLRGSTGELFF; DNA: TGTGCCAGCAGCTTGCGAGGGAGCACCGGGGAGCTGTTTTTT
size: .; J: TRBJ2-7; V: TRBV11-2; D: TRBD1; CDR3: CASSSVRTGSYEQYF; DNA: TGTGCCAGCAGCTCCGTGAGGACAGGCTCCTACGAGCAGTACTTC
size: .; J: TRBJ2-1; V: TRBV2; D: TRBD2; CDR3: CASSELAGGYNEQFF; DNA: TGTGCCAGCAGTGAGTTAGCGGGAGGTTACAATGAGCAGTTCTTC
size: .; J: TRBJ1-3; V: TRBV5-5; D: .; CDR3: CASSPWTLSGNTIYF; DNA: TGTGCCAGCAGCCCTTGGACTCTATCTGGAAACACCATATATTTT
size: .; J: TRBJ2-5; V: TRBV18; D: .; CDR3: CASHQGQGETQYF; DNA: TGTGCCAGCCACCAAGGTCAGGGGGAGACCCAGTACTTC
size: .; J: TRBJ2-1; V: TRBV4-1; D: TRBD1; CDR3: CASSQGGQYNEQFF; DNA: TGCGCCAGCAGCCAAGGGGGACAGTACAATGAGCAGTTCTTC
size: .; J: TRBJ2-5; V: TRBV28; D: .; CDR3: CASSLRVHSLVETQYF; DNA: TGTGCCAGCAGTTTGCGGGTCCACTCCCTTGTGGAGACCCAGTACTTC
size: .; J: TRBJ2-1; V: TRBV10-3; D: TRBD1; CDR3: CAILQQGASSYNEQFF; DNA: TGTGCCATCCTACAACAGGGGGCGAGCTCCTACAATGAGCAGTTCTTC
size: .; J: TRBJ1-1; V: TRBV19; D: TRBD1; CDR3: CASSGPGQGRGTEAFF; DNA: TGTGCCAGTAGCGGCCCGGGACAGGGGAGAGGGACTGAAGCTTTCTTT
size: .; J: TRBJ2-1; V: TRBV7-9; D: TRBD2; CDR3: CASSKRTSGSGNEQFF; DNA: TGTGCCAGCAGCAAACGGACTAGCGGGAGTGGCAATGAGCAGTTCTTC
size: .; J: TRBJ2-5; V: TRBV28; D: TRBD1; CDR3: CAVKGARARETQYF; DNA: TGTGCCGTTAAGGGGGCGCGGGCCCGAGAGACCCAGTACTTC
size: .; J: TRBJ1-1; V: TRBV5-1; D: .; CDR3: CASGTATNTEAFF; DNA: TGCGCCAGCGGTACAGCCACGAACACTGAAGCTTTCTTT
size: .; J: TRBJ2-7; V: TRBV2; D: TRBD1; CDR3: CASSVAGGKYEQYF; DNA: TGTGCCAGCAGTGTTGCAGGGGGCAAGTACGAGCAGTACTTC
size: once; J: TRBJ1-2; V: TRBV10-3; D: .; CDR3: CAISESREVANYGYTF; DNA: TGTGCCATCAGTGAGTCTCGGGAAGTAGCTAACTATGGCTACACCTTC
size: few; J: TRBJ1-3; V: TRBV5-1; D: TRBD1; CDR3: CASSLTDRVGDTIYF; DNA: TGCGCCAGCAGCTTGACGGACAGGGTTGGCGACACCATATATTTT
size: .; J: TRBJ1-1; V: TRBV5-1; D: TRBD1; CDR3: CASSWSTGENTEAFF; DNA: TGCGCCAGCAGCTGGTCGACAGGGGAGAACACTGAAGCTTTCTTT
size: .; J: TRBJ2-2; V: TRBV30; D: .; CDR3: CAWFRPRSGELFF; DNA: TGTGCCTGGTTCCGTCCTCGGTCCGGGGAGCTGTTTTTT
size: .; J: TRBJ1-2; V: TRBV27; D: TRBD1; CDR3: CASSSRDRGAGYTF; DNA: TGTGCCAGCAGTTCCCGGGACAGGGGGGCTGGCTACACCTTC
size: .; J: TRBJ1-4; V: TRBV5-1; D: TRBD1; CDR3: CASSLDRGRPGEKLFF; DNA: TGCGCCAGCAGCTTAGACAGGGGGCGCCCCGGTGAAAAACTGTTTTTT
size: .; J: TRBJ2-7; V: TRBV28; D: TRBD1; CDR3: CASSLWGDRGTYEQYF; DNA: TGTGCCAGCAGTTTATGGGGGGACAGGGGGACCTACGAGCAGTACTTC
size: .; J: TRBJ2-4; V: TRBV2; D: .; CDR3: CATGLAKNIQYF; DNA: TGTGCCACAGGGCTAGCCAAAAACATTCAGTACTTC
size: .; J: TRBJ2-7; V: TRBV5-6; D: TRBD2; CDR3: CASSPGTSGPYEQYF; DNA: TGTGCCAGCAGCCCGGGGACTAGCGGGCCCTACGAGCAGTACTTC
size: .; J: TRBJ2-5; V: TRBV6-1; D: .; CDR3: CASSVRQIETQYF; DNA: TGTGCCAGCAGTGTGCGTCAAATAGAGACCCAGTACTTC